A single sample gave rise to the 32 T cell receptor beta chains below, sequenced in a study of OX40 agonist ivuxolimab in advanced cancers. The protocol was immunoSEQ multiplex PCR, while the TCRdb copy is restricted to in-frame clones and leaves out a portion. The table includes about 67,000 clones, approximately 80% detected once. This material consisted of CD4+ or CD8+ T cells sorted from blood, taken in a trial of the OX40 agonist ivuxolimab. The source is an adult with an advanced solid tumor such as melanoma, head and neck, liver or kidney cancer.

This clone came up once. This CDR3 reads CASSSALAQFF. The CDR3 nucleotides are TGTGCCAGTAGTAGCGCGCTGGCGCAGTTCTTC. This chain connects TRBV19 to TRBJ2-1, with D unclear. V was pared by 4 bases and J by 12 bases, with 10 bases between. There are 11 residues in the CDR3. Germline values: CDR1 LNHDA, CDR2 SQIVND (reference sequence).

The chain couples TRBV5-1 to TRBJ1-4, with 10 bases aligning to TRBD1. The CDR3 extends over 17 amino acids. Trimming removed 0 bases from V and 8 bases from J; junction bases left unmatched: 10. Per germline, CDR1 SGHRS and CDR2 YFSETQ. CDR3 nucleotide sequence: TGCGCCAGCAGCTTGGGTCGACAGGGGGCGCAAGGAGAAAAACTGTTTTTT. Its translation: CASSLGRQGAQGEKLFF.

The rearrangement joins TRBV5-4 to TRBJ2-2; TRBD2 matches 14 bases. CDR3 size: 17 residues. CDR1 SGHNT and CDR2 YYREEE come from the germline V gene (reference sequence). The V and J ends lost 4 bases and 2 bases, in that order; junction bases with no gene match: 4. This chain's CDR3 is CASSQGLAGGNTGELFF. CDR3 nucleotides: TGTGCCAGCAGCCAAGGACTAGCGGGGGGTAACACCGGGGAGCTGTTTTTT.

CDR3 loop: CASSISQGTEAFF. CDR3 bases: TGTGCCAGCAGCATAAGTCAAGGCACTGAAGCTTTCTTT. The J gene is TRBJ1-1, the V gene TRBV27; D is undetermined. This CDR3 contains 13 residues. The V gene's germline CDR1 is MNHEY and CDR2 SMNVEV (reference sequence). V lost 6 bases and J lost 4, with 12 bases in between.

The chain joins TRBV30 to TRBJ2-1, with 8 bases lining up with TRBD2. The V gene's germline CDR1 is GTSNPN and CDR2 SVGIG (reference sequence). CDR3 size: 15 residues. The J segment lost 4 bases and the V segment lost 5 bases, leaving 10 bases of the junction unmatched. CDR3 sequence: CAWWDASGSYNEQFF. Here the CDR3 DNA reads TGTGCCTGGTGGGACGCTAGCGGGTCTTACAATGAGCAGTTCTTC.

This rearrangement joins TRBV4-2 to TRBJ2-5, with 9 positions matching TRBD2. The CDR3 length is 18 residues. The germline V gene has CDR1 LGHNA and CDR2 YNFKEQ. J gave up 11 bases and V 5 bases, and 24 bases lay outside the gene matches. The CDR3 protein is CASSDSGGRDSIVGEQYF. CDR3 DNA: TGTGCCAGCAGCGACAGCGGGGGGAGGGACAGCATCGTGGGAGAGCAGTACTTC.

The gene calls are TRBV7-2 and TRBJ1-2, with 7 bases that match TRBD1. Germline V gene data show CDR1 as SGHTA and CDR2 as FQGNSA. The junction had 1 base not matched to a gene; V was cut back by 1 base and J by 2 bases. The CDR3 covers 14 residues. CDR3 protein: CASSLGQGNYGYTF. The CDR3 DNA reads TGTGCCAGCAGCTTAGGACAGGGCAACTATGGCTACACCTTC.

The chain links TRBV19 to TRBJ1-2; D perhaps matches TRBD1 (6 bases). This CDR3 region has 13 residues. Trimming cost V 6 bases and J 7 bases, with 15 bases left between them. Germline V gives CDR1 LNHDA, CDR2 SQIVND (reference sequence). Here the CDR3 reads CASSRDTSSGYTF. As DNA, the CDR3 is TGTGCCAGTAGCAGGGACACCAGCTCTGGCTACACCTTC.

V and J are TRBV7-5 and TRBJ2-6. TRBV7-5 corresponds to a pseudogene. The length of the CDR3 is 17 residues. CDR3 in amino acids: CVRSSLRSGAGANVLTF. CDR3 nucleotide sequence: TGTGTCAGAAGCTCCCTTCGATCGGGCGCTGGGGCCAACGTCCTGACTTTC.

The V gene is TRBV18, the J gene TRBJ1-1, with D possibly matching TRBD1 (5 bases). The germline V and J ends were trimmed by 3 bases and 3 bases, with 14 bases remaining between them. The CDR3 length is 15 residues. Germline V CDR1 and CDR2: KGHSH, LQKENI. This chain's CDR3 is CASSPQGRGYTEAFF. Here the CDR3 DNA reads TGTGCCAGCTCACCGCAGGGCCGAGGGTACACTGAAGCTTTCTTT.

The chain carries TRBV10-3 and TRBJ2-2; weak D call: TRBD1 (5 bases). With 3 bases removed from V and 5 bases from J, the gap between germline ends came to 13 bases. Per the germline V gene, CDR1 is ENHRY and CDR2 is SYGVKD. The CDR3 runs to 15 residues. The chain's CDR3 is CAISEGVVGTGELFF. DNA for the CDR3: TGTGCCATCAGTGAAGGGGTAGTGGGTACCGGGGAGCTGTTTTTT.

This clone was detected a few times. The CDR3 sequence: CASTGTVNYQPQHF. The CDR3 coding sequence is TGTGCCAGCACAGGGACGGTAAATTATCAGCCCCAGCATTTT. The chain combines TRBV28 with TRBJ1-5; D may be TRBD1 (5 bases). Germline V gene sequence: CDR1 MDHEN, CDR2 SYDVKM. There are 14 residues in the CDR3. Deletions cut 7 bases from V and 5 bases from J, with 15 bases between. Full variable domain (remainder filled in from reference TRBV28 and TRBJ1-5): DVKVTQSSRYLVKRTGEKVFLECVQDMDHENMFWYRQDPGLGLRLIYFSYDVKMKEKGDIPEGYSVSREKKERFSLILESASTNQTSMYLCASTGTVNYQPQHFGDGTRLSIL.

V usage is TRBV5-4 and J usage is TRBJ2-7; tentatively, D is TRBD1 (5 bases). Germline lookup yields CDR1 SGHNT and CDR2 YYREEE (reference sequence). Between the trimmed V and J ends, which lost 2 bases and 2 bases, there was a span of 14 bases. The CDR3 is 15 residues long. Written as DNA, the CDR3 is TGTGCCAGCAGCTTAGTAGCAGGGCAAACCTACGAGCAGTACGTC. Encoded protein: CASSLVAGQTYEQYV.

The chain has TRBV7-9 and TRBJ2-5, with TRBD2 matching over 7 bases. The CDR3 sequence is 14 residues long. The ends lost 4 bases at V and 5 bases at J; junction bases unmatched: 7. Germline-derived CDR1 and CDR2 are SEHNR and FQNEAQ (reference sequence). The CDR3 DNA follows: TGTGCCAGCAGCTGGACTGGGGGGGTCGAGACCCAGTACTTC. It encodes CASSWTGGVETQYF.

V usage is TRBV6-5 and J usage is TRBJ2-3; 7 nucleotides align to TRBD1. J gave up 3 bases and V 4 bases, and 7 bases lay outside the gene matches. The CDR3 totals 15 residues. Germline loops: CDR1 MNHEY, CDR2 SVGAGI. Here the CDR3 DNA reads TGTGCCAGCAGTTCCCCGGGACAGCCAACAGATACGCAGTATTTT. Translation gives CASSSPGQPTDTQYF.

This chain links TRBV21-1 with TRBJ2-7; the table names TRBD2, a call not compared with the DNA. TRBV21-1 is noted as a pseudogene. There are 16 residues in the CDR3. The CDR3 bases are TGTGCCAGCAGCAAAGTTGGGGATCAACGGGGTTACGAGCAGTACGTC. Translating it yields CASSKVGDQRGYEQYV.

The chain is built from TRBV6-6 and TRBJ1-3; D perhaps matches TRBD1 (6 bases). V gave up 5 bases and J gave up 3 bases, with 17 bases separating them. CDR3 length: 16 amino acids. Germline assignment: CDR1 MNHNY and CDR2 SVGAGI (reference sequence). CDR3 in DNA: TGTGCCAGCAGTCGGGTACAGGGTAGGCTTGGAAACACCATATATTTT. Translated: CASSRVQGRLGNTIYF.

DNA for the CDR3: TGTGCCACCAGCAGGGCAGGGGGCTACACTGAAGCTTTCTTT. Protein product: CATSRAGGYTEAFF. The chain recombines TRBV15 with TRBJ1-1; TRBD1 aligns across 8 bases. Germline-derived CDR1 and CDR2 are LNHNV and YYDKDF (reference sequence). The CDR3 spans 14 residues. Trimming cost V 3 bases and J 3 bases; bases outside gene matches: 3. Based on the CDR3 plus reference TRBV15 and TRBJ1-1, the full variable domain is DAMVIQNPRYQVTQFGKPVTLSCSQTLNHNVMYWYQQKSSQAPKLLFHYYDKDFNNEADTPDNFQSRRPNTSFCFLDIRSPGLGDTAMYLCATSRAGGYTEAFFGQGTRLTVV.

The V and J genes are TRBV28 and TRBJ2-1; TRBD2 matches at 8 bases. V lost 3 bases, J lost 8 bases, and 9 bases stayed unmatched. The CDR3 spans 15 residues. The germline V gene has CDR1 MDHEN and CDR2 SYDVKM. The CDR3 nucleotides are TGTGCCAGCAGTTTCGGGGGGGCTACGAGGGATGAGCAGTTCTTC. Encoded protein: CASSFGGATRDEQFF.

The V call is TRBV7-6, the J call TRBJ2-3, with TRBD2 identical over 11 bases. The J segment lost 4 bases and the V segment lost 2 bases, leaving 8 bases of the junction unmatched. Germline CDR1 is SGHVS and CDR2 is FNYEAQ. The CDR3 is made up of 17 amino acids. The DNA of the CDR3 is TGTGCCAGCAGCTTACTTAGCGGGGGGGCCGCCCCAGATACGCAGTATTTT. Residues: CASSLLSGGAAPDTQYF.

This clone is a singleton in its sample. The chain employs TRBV7-2 and TRBJ2-5, with D possibly being TRBD2 (6 bases). The V end lost 1 base, the J end lost 5 bases, and 8 bases lay between the germline ends. The germline CDR1 and CDR2 sequences are SGHTA and FQGNSA. This CDR3 spans 13 amino acids. CDR3 coding DNA: TGTGCCAGCAGCTTAGGGGGGGTGGAGACCCAGTACTTC. Translated: CASSLGGVETQYF. Combining the CDR3 with reference TRBV7-2 and TRBJ2-5 gives the whole variable domain GAGVSQSPSNKVTEKGKDVELRCDPISGHTALYWYRQSLGQGLEFLIYFQGNSAPDKSGLPSDRFSAERTGGSVSTLTIQRTQQEDSAVYLCASSLGGVETQYFGPGTRLLVL.

The V call is TRBV10-3, the J call TRBJ2-1; TRBD2 agrees at 10 bases. CDR3 length: 17 residues. The V and J ends lost 0 bases and 8 bases, in that order; junction bases with no gene match: 10. Looked up from germline, CDR1 is ENHRY and CDR2 is SYGVKD. The CDR3 reads CAISESSGGLAGDEQFF. The CDR3 DNA is TGTGCCATCAGTGAGTCGTCTGGCGGGCTAGCGGGAGATGAGCAGTTCTTC.

V and J are TRBV27 and TRBJ1-4; D is unresolved. The CDR3 has 13 residues. The germline V gene has CDR1 MNHEY and CDR2 SMNVEV (reference sequence). The ends were cut back, 3 bases at V and 5 bases at J, with 7 bases in the middle. CDR3: CASSFGGNEKLFF. The CDR3 bases are TGTGCCAGCAGTTTCGGAGGGAATGAAAAACTGTTTTTT.

The V and J genes are TRBV28 and TRBJ2-1, with D tentatively TRBD2 (6 bases). The CDR3 runs to 13 residues. V was cut by 5 bases and J by 7 bases, with 12 bases left in between. Germline loops: CDR1 MDHEN, CDR2 SYDVKM. CDR3 nucleotides: TGTGCCAGCAGTCGCGGGACCGGTAATGAGCAGTTCTTC. Translated: CASSRGTGNEQFF. Based on the CDR3 plus reference TRBV28 and TRBJ2-1, the full variable domain is DVKVTQSSRYLVKRTGEKVFLECVQDMDHENMFWYRQDPGLGLRLIYFSYDVKMKEKGDIPEGYSVSREKKERFSLILESASTNQTSMYLCASSRGTGNEQFFGPGTRLTVL.

The chain recombines TRBV6-1 with TRBJ1-3, with 8 bases lining up with TRBD1. The germline V gene encodes CDR1 MNHNS and CDR2 SASEGT. Losses at the gene ends were 0 bases for V and 4 bases for J; bases not matched to a gene: 11. The CDR3 consists of 18 residues. In DNA form, the CDR3 reads TGTGCCAGCAGTGAAGCGTGGGGGACAGGACGAAGGGGAAACACCATATATTTT. This encodes CASSEAWGTGRRGNTIYF.

About this clone itself: At one of its ends the junction is not consistent with the germline gene, which may arise from a read error. This chain joins TRBV5-1 and TRBJ2-6; 7 bases align to TRBD2. Germline V gene sequence: CDR1 SGHRS, CDR2 YFSETQ. CDR3 length equals 17 residues. The CDR3 reads CASRLGGLSSGANVLTF. The CDR3 coding sequence is TGCGCCAGCAGGTTGGGAGGGTTAAGCTCTGGGGCCAACGTCCTGACTTTC.

The chain employs TRBV5-1 and TRBJ2-1; 9 positions match TRBD2. Germline values: CDR1 SGHRS, CDR2 YFSETQ. V lost 5 bases and J lost 7; bases outside the gene matches: 16. The CDR3 sequence is 17 residues long. The CDR3 region has the DNA TGCGCCAGCAGGGCAAGCGGGGGGACGGCCCTAGGTAATGAGCAGTTCTTC. It yields the protein CASRASGGTALGNEQFF. The whole variable domain, remainder taken from reference TRBV5-1 and TRBJ2-1, is KAGVTQTPRYLIKTRGQQVTLSCSPISGHRSVSWYQQTPGQGLQFLFEYFSETQRNKGNFPGRFSGRQFSNSRSEMNVSTLELGDSALYLCASRASGGTALGNEQFFGPGTRLTVL.

The V call is TRBV29-1, the J call TRBJ2-5; D gene ambiguous. The CDR3 runs 15 residues. Trimming took 3 bases from V and 5 from J, leaving 19 bases between them. CDR1 is SQVTM, CDR2 ANQGSEA, per germline. The CDR3 DNA sequence: TGCAGCGTTGAGGGCCAAGCTCGCGACCTGGAGACCCAGTACTTC. Translated: CSVEGQARDLETQYF.

This chain joins TRBV7-2 and TRBJ2-1; 8 bases are shared with TRBD2. With V trimmed by 5 bases and J by 5 bases, 8 bases remained unmatched. This CDR3 has 15 amino acids. CDR1 is SGHTA, CDR2 FQGNSA, per germline. The CDR3 nucleotides are TGTGCCAGCAGCAGTGTTAGCGGGATCGACAATGAGCAGTTCTTC. It is translated as CASSSVSGIDNEQFF.

This chain uses TRBV30 with TRBJ2-1; TRBD1 is a possible D gene (6 bases). V gave up 3 bases and J gave up 4 bases, with 19 bases separating them. Germline CDR1 is GTSNPN and CDR2 is SVGIG (reference sequence). This CDR3 spans 16 amino acids. As DNA, the CDR3 is TGTGCCTGGAGCCCTCCAGGGGTCGTCCTATACAATGAGCAGTTCTTC. Translation gives CAWSPPGVVLYNEQFF.

This clone was picked up a small number of times. This rearrangement joins TRBV5-1 to TRBJ2-7; maybe TRBD2 (6 bases). Germline-derived CDR1 and CDR2 are SGHRS and YFSETQ. This CDR3 is built from 18 residues. V lost 4 bases and J 0 bases, leaving 23 bases between the germline ends. The CDR3 region is CASSRNNLSREFSYEQYF. The DNA for the CDR3 is TGCGCCAGCAGCCGGAACAATCTGAGTCGGGAGTTCTCCTACGAGCAGTACTTC.

Notes on this clone: Different DNA sequences within this sample yield the same CDR3. V and J are TRBV11-2 and TRBJ1-1, with D hard to call. Looked up from germline, CDR1 is SGHAT and CDR2 is FQNNGV. The CDR3 has 13 amino acids. Deletions cut 2 bases from V and 1 base from J, with 5 bases between. The CDR3 here is CASSLMRNTEAFF. As DNA, the CDR3 is TGTGCCAGCAGCTTAATGAGGAACACTGAAGCTTTCTTT.